This passage covers 13 T cell receptor beta chains from one sample sequenced in a study of technical replicates of blood from a few donors. Data came from immunoSEQ multiplex PCR; TCRdb stores just in-frame clones and leaves some out. The top ten clones hold roughly 0.21% of a sample with approximately 100,000 clones, nearly 96% of them seen once. The source material was T cells isolated from PBMCs. These receptors originate from a human donor in good health.

The chain joins TRBV27 to TRBJ1-1, with D maybe TRBD1 (5 bases). Germline lookup yields CDR1 MNHEY and CDR2 SMNVEV (reference sequence). The CDR3 is 13 amino acids. V was clipped by 7 bases and J by 2 bases, with 11 bases between them. The CDR3 loop is CASKSGGNTEAFF. For the CDR3, the DNA is TGTGCCAGCAAAAGCGGGGGAAACACTGAAGCTTTCTTT.

The V call is TRBV19, the J call TRBJ2-2; D is undetermined. V lost 11 bases and J lost 1, with 14 bases in between. CDR1 is LNHDA and CDR2 is SQIVND in the germline V gene (reference sequence). The CDR3 consists of 14 residues. The CDR3 here is CASQARLNTGELFF. The CDR3 DNA follows: TGTGCCTCCCAGGCCAGGTTGAACACCGGGGAGCTGTTTTTT.

This chain connects TRBV9 to TRBJ2-2; D possibly corresponds to TRBD2 (6 bases). V was cut by 4 bases and J by 4 bases, with 14 bases left in between. Germline V gene lookup returns CDR1 SGDLS and CDR2 YYNGEE. This CDR3 contains 15 residues. The CDR3 coding sequence is TGTGCCAGCAGCCCGGTAGAGCGGGCCACCGGGGAGCTGTTTTTT. It yields the protein CASSPVERATGELFF.

The CDR3 bases are TGTGCCAGCAGCTTAAGTCAACATCGGCAGTACTTC. Translating it yields CASSLSQHRQYF. The chain links TRBV7-3 to TRBJ2-7; no firm D call. Per germline, CDR1 SGHTA and CDR2 FQGTGA. The V end was cut by 1 base, the J end by 9 bases, with 10 bases between. The CDR3 loop spans 12 amino acids.

The gene calls are TRBV6-1 and TRBJ2-3; a weak D match, TRBD2 (7 bases). Per the germline V gene, CDR1 is MNHNS and CDR2 is SASEGT. The CDR3 spans 15 residues. V shed 4 bases and J shed 3 bases, with 14 bases lying between them. CDR3 loop: CASSGGGGITDTQYF. Here the CDR3 DNA reads TGTGCCAGCAGTGGGGGAGGGGGTATAACAGATACGCAGTATTTT.

V usage is TRBV5-6 and J usage is TRBJ1-1; no firm D call. Germline values: CDR1 SGHDT, CDR2 YYEEEE. The V end was cut by 4 bases, the J end by 5 bases, with 15 bases between. This CDR3 region has 14 residues. CDR3 DNA sequence: TGTGCCAGCAGCCCCCGTGGCGGGAGGACTGAAGCTTTCTTT. Encoded protein: CASSPRGGRTEAFF.

The CDR3 DNA follows: TGCGCCAGCAGCTTGGAACAGGAGGGTGAGCAGTTCTTC. It is translated as CASSLEQEGEQFF. The chain has TRBV5-1 and TRBJ2-1, with a weak D call TRBD2 (6 bases). The germline V and J ends were trimmed by 0 bases and 9 bases, with 10 bases remaining between them. CDR3 length: 13 residues. Germline loops: CDR1 SGHRS, CDR2 YFSETQ.

This chain joins TRBV5-6 and TRBJ1-2; no clear D gene. Germline V lookup: CDR1 SGHDT, CDR2 YYEEEE. CDR3 length: 13 amino acids. V was cut by 1 base and J by 7 bases, with 11 bases left in between. The CDR3 sequence: CASSLKSGSGYTF. In DNA, the CDR3 is TGTGCCAGCAGCTTGAAGTCAGGCTCTGGCTACACCTTC.

The chain employs TRBV28 and TRBJ1-3, with unresolved D. The CDR3 totals 14 residues. V lost 2 bases, J lost 4 bases, and 9 bases lay in between. The germline V gene encodes CDR1 MDHEN and CDR2 SYDVKM. The CDR3 DNA follows: TGTGCCAGCAGTTTAGTGGGCAAAGGAAACACCATATATTTT. Encoded protein: CASSLVGKGNTIYF. The complete variable domain, with remaining parts taken from reference TRBV28 and TRBJ1-3, reads DVKVTQSSRYLVKRTGEKVFLECVQDMDHENMFWYRQDPGLGLRLIYFSYDVKMKEKGDIPEGYSVSREKKERFSLILESASTNQTSMYLCASSLVGKGNTIYFGEGSWLTVV.

The chain links TRBV19 to TRBJ2-1; 10 positions agree with TRBD2. The CDR3 contains 14 residues. J gave up 9 bases and V 10 bases, and 12 bases lay outside the gene matches. Germline CDR1 reads LNHDA; CDR2 reads SQIVND (reference sequence). The DNA for the CDR3 is TGTGCCACCACCCGGACTAGCGGAGACGGTGAGCAGTTCTTC. This sequence encodes CATTRTSGDGEQFF.

This clone showed up just a few times. This chain joins TRBV6-6 and TRBJ1-5, with unresolved D. This CDR3 has 13 amino acids. Trimming removed 4 bases from V and 6 bases from J, with 10 bases in between. The germline gives CDR1 MNHNY, CDR2 SVGAGI (reference sequence). CDR3 coding DNA: TGTGCCAGCAGTTCGACCGAGGCTCAGCCCCAGCATTTT. Its protein is CASSSTEAQPQHF.

This chain joins TRBV6-5 and TRBJ1-1; tentatively, D is TRBD1 (6 bases). Germline V gives CDR1 MNHEY, CDR2 SVGAGI. V gave up 5 bases and J gave up 6 bases, with 19 bases separating them. The length of the CDR3 is 15 residues. The chain's CDR3 is CASSPPEAGAAEAFF. The CDR3 DNA reads TGTGCCAGCAGTCCACCCGAGGCGGGGGCCGCTGAAGCTTTCTTT.

The chain combines TRBV4-1 with TRBJ2-7, with 8 bases lining up with TRBD1. This CDR3 spans 17 amino acids. Losses at the gene ends were 1 base for V and 0 bases for J; bases not matched to a gene: 8. Germline V gene sequence: CDR1 MGHRA, CDR2 YSYEKL. This CDR3 reads CASSQAGTGYSSYEQYF. The CDR3 DNA sequence: TGCGCCAGCAGCCAAGCCGGGACAGGCTATAGCTCCTACGAGCAGTACTTC.